The 31 T cell receptor beta chains below come from one sample, sequenced in a study of blood T cell repertoires in COVID-19. The method was immunoSEQ multiplex PCR; TCRdb's version includes in-frame clones alone and lacks a portion of them. The profile covers 190,000 or so clones, with approximately 84% appearing a single time and less than 8.5% taken by the ten largest. Material: PBMCs or T cells enriched from blood (not recorded which). The source is a man aged 35-49 years who had recovered from COVID-19.

The chain uses TRBV10-3 and TRBJ2-3, with TRBD2 matching over 10 bases. CDR3 size: 15 residues. Germline assignment: CDR1 ENHRY and CDR2 SYGVKD. V gave up 2 bases and J gave up 8 bases; unmatched junction bases: 7. The CDR3 DNA sequence: TGTGCCATCAGTGAGGAAGCGGGGGGGCTCAGTACGCAGTATTTT. This codes for CAISEEAGGLSTQYF.

This sequence joins TRBV19 and TRBJ2-7, with D uncertain. The V end lost 3 bases, the J end lost 3 bases, and 3 bases lay between the germline ends. CDR1 is LNHDA, CDR2 SQIVND, per germline (reference sequence). CDR3 length equals 11 residues. The CDR3 DNA is TGTGCCAGTAGTATCAACTACGAGCAGTACTTC. Its translation: CASSINYEQYF.

The gene calls are TRBV6-2 or TRBV6-3 and TRBJ2-3; D unclear. Germline assignment: CDR1 MNHEY and CDR2 SVGEGT. The CDR3 has 16 amino acids. V dropped 0 bases and J dropped 0 bases, with 10 bases sitting between them. CDR3 sequence (DNA): TGTGCCAGCAGTTACTCGACTCGATCTAGCACAGATACGCAGTATTTT. Translation gives CASSYSTRSSTDTQYF.

The J gene is TRBJ1-2, the V gene TRBV5-1, with D possibly matching TRBD1 (5 bases). CDR1 SGHRS and CDR2 YFSETQ come from the germline V gene. The CDR3 loop spans 16 amino acids. Trimming shortened V by 0 bases and J by 4 bases, and 16 bases separated the two germline ends. The CDR3 loop reads CASSLAGSGLGYGYTF. In nucleotides, the CDR3 is TGCGCCAGCAGCTTGGCAGGGTCAGGGCTTGGCTATGGCTACACCTTC. The entire variable domain, with the rest obtained from reference TRBV5-1 and TRBJ1-2, is as follows: KAGVTQTPRYLIKTRGQQVTLSCSPISGHRSVSWYQQTPGQGLQFLFEYFSETQRNKGNFPGRFSGRQFSNSRSEMNVSTLELGDSALYLCASSLAGSGLGYGYTFGSGTRLTVV.

The chain joins TRBV2 to TRBJ1-5; 8 nucleotides line up with TRBD1. Trimming took 8 bases from V and 5 from J; bases not matched to a gene: 11. CDR1 is SNHLY, CDR2 FYNNEI, per germline. The CDR3 consists of 15 residues. In nucleotides, the CDR3 is TGTGCCAGCTTCCCGGGACAGGAGGCTTATCAGCCCCAGCATTTT. This codes for CASFPGQEAYQPQHF.

This chain's CDR3 is CAWNRGPAPLHF. As DNA, the CDR3 is TGTGCCTGGAACAGGGGCCCGGCGCCCCTCCACTTT. This rearrangement joins TRBV30 to TRBJ1-6; 7 positions match TRBD1. Per the germline V gene, CDR1 is GTSNPN and CDR2 is SVGIG (reference sequence). The CDR3 totals 12 residues. With V trimmed by 4 bases and J by 13 bases, 7 bases remained unmatched. The variable domain in full, with the rest retrieved from reference TRBV30 and TRBJ1-6, is SQTIHQWPATLVQPVGSPLSLECTVEGTSNPNLYWYRQAAGRGLQLLFYSVGIGQISSEVPQNLSASRPQDRQFILSSKKLLLSDSGFYLCAWNRGPAPLHFGNGTRLTVT.

This clone was observed a single time. The CDR3 spells CASSPTGVYEQYF. The CDR3 DNA reads TGTGCCAGCAGCCCTACAGGGGTTTACGAGCAGTACTTC. This chain joins TRBV14 and TRBJ2-7; 7 bases align to TRBD1. Germline V gene data show CDR1 as SGHDN and CDR2 as FVKESK. The junction had 4 bases not matched to a gene; V was cut back by 4 bases and J by 4 bases. This CDR3 is 13 amino acids long. The full variable domain, completed using reference TRBV14 and TRBJ2-7, is EAGVTQFPSHSVIEKGQTVTLRCDPISGHDNLYWYRRVMGKEIKFLLHFVKESKQDESGMPNNRFLAERTGGTYSTLKVQPAELEDSGVYFCASSPTGVYEQYFGPGTRLTVT.

The rearrangement links TRBV5-4 to TRBJ1-2, with a tentative D call TRBD1 (6 bases). The germline gives CDR1 SGHNT, CDR2 YYREEE (reference sequence). V was shortened by 0 bases and J by 4 bases, with 10 bases between the two germline ends. The CDR3 sequence is 14 residues long. CDR3 sequence reads: CASSLVGAPYGYTF. The CDR3 DNA sequence: TGTGCCAGCAGCTTGGTGGGGGCACCCTATGGCTACACCTTC.

The chain is built from TRBV14 and TRBJ1-2; D gene uncertain. The germline CDR1 and CDR2 sequences are SGHDN and FVKESK. The CDR3 is 15 amino acids. Trimming removed 0 bases at V and 4 bases at J, with 12 bases between. CDR3 sequence reads: CASSQDKGGGYGYTF. The DNA for the CDR3 is TGTGCCAGCAGCCAAGATAAGGGTGGAGGCTATGGCTACACCTTC.

J is TRBJ1-4 and V is TRBV19; 7 bases are a match to TRBD1. Germline loops: CDR1 LNHDA, CDR2 SQIVND (reference sequence). This CDR3 has 15 amino acids. The J segment lost 0 bases and the V segment lost 6 bases, leaving 4 bases of the junction unmatched. CDR3 sequence: CASSTGQATNEKLFF. Here the CDR3 DNA reads TGTGCCAGTAGCACCGGACAGGCAACTAATGAAAAACTGTTTTTT.

V is TRBV4-2 and J is TRBJ1-4; D may be TRBD1 (6 bases). V lost 5 bases, J lost 3 bases, and 13 bases lay in between. Germline CDR1 is LGHNA and CDR2 is YNFKEQ. The length of the CDR3 is 15 residues. CDR3 loop: CASSSGAGPNEKLFF. In DNA form, the CDR3 reads TGTGCCAGCAGCTCAGGGGCCGGTCCTAATGAAAAACTGTTTTTT.

The V and J genes are TRBV11-3 and TRBJ2-4; D unclear. V was cut by 2 bases and J by 6 bases, with 8 bases left in between. The CDR3 has 13 residues. Germline V lookup: CDR1 SGHNT, CDR2 YENEEA. The CDR3 coding sequence is TGTGCCAGCAGCTTAACGCCCAGAAACATTCAGTACTTC. Residues: CASSLTPRNIQYF.

This clone was observed many times. Other DNA variants within this sample encode the same CDR3. This chain joins TRBV5-1 and TRBJ2-7; 9 bases are a match to TRBD1. The CDR3 runs to 14 residues. Germline V gene sequence: CDR1 SGHRS, CDR2 YFSETQ. The junction had 5 bases not matched to a gene; V was cut back by 4 bases and J by 3 bases. CDR3 region: CASSSRQGDYEQYF. CDR3 coding DNA: TGCGCCAGCAGCAGCCGACAGGGGGACTACGAGCAGTACTTC.

V is TRBV12-5 and J is TRBJ1-2; 11 bases are a match to TRBD1. Trimming at V came to 1 base and at J to 6 bases, leaving 10 bases not matched to a gene. The CDR3 length is 17 residues. Germline lookup yields CDR1 LGHNT and CDR2 FRNRAP. The CDR3 DNA reads TGTGCTAGTGGTTTGGCAGGGACAGGGGGAGGAAGGAATGGCTACACCTTC. Translated, it gives CASGLAGTGGGRNGYTF.

The gene calls are TRBV28 and TRBJ1-5, with a tentative D call TRBD1 (5 bases). Trimming removed 6 bases from V and 3 bases from J, with 9 bases in between. This CDR3 region has 13 residues. Germline assignment: CDR1 MDHEN and CDR2 SYDVKM. In DNA form, the CDR3 reads TGTGCCAGCAGAGACAGAGACAATCAGCCCCAGCATTTT. Translation: CASRDRDNQPQHF. Together with reference TRBV28 and TRBJ1-5, the CDR3 gives the full variable domain: DVKVTQSSRYLVKRTGEKVFLECVQDMDHENMFWYRQDPGLGLRLIYFSYDVKMKEKGDIPEGYSVSREKKERFSLILESASTNQTSMYLCASRDRDNQPQHFGDGTRLSIL.

This clone has a single count. V and J are TRBV6-5 and TRBJ1-5; 11 bases map to TRBD1. Germline V gives CDR1 MNHEY, CDR2 SVGAGI. CDR3 length: 14 residues. J was trimmed by 8 bases and V by 7 bases; bases with no gene match: 7. The CDR3 bases are TGTGCCAGCACCTTGGGACAGGGGGGGAAGCCCCAGCATTTT. It yields the protein CASTLGQGGKPQHF.

This sequence joins TRBV27 and TRBJ1-1, with D possibly being TRBD1 (5 bases). The CDR3 spans 13 residues. Trimming stripped 5 bases from V and 4 bases from J, with 11 bases between. Germline CDR1 reads MNHEY; CDR2 reads SMNVEV (reference sequence). The CDR3 loop reads CASSPQGPTEAFF. Written as DNA, the CDR3 is TGTGCCAGCAGTCCCCAGGGTCCCACTGAAGCTTTCTTT.

This rearrangement joins TRBV28 to TRBJ2-7; TRBD2 matches 13 bases. Germline V lookup: CDR1 MDHEN, CDR2 SYDVKM. The CDR3 spans 14 residues. Germline trimming cut 5 bases from V and 6 bases from J; bases unmatched to any gene: 4. The chain's CDR3 is CASSLLAGGPEQYF. The CDR3 region has the DNA TGTGCCAGCAGTCTACTAGCGGGGGGGCCCGAGCAGTACTTC.

This chain links TRBV11-2 with TRBJ1-2, with 8 bases that match TRBD1. The germline V gene has CDR1 SGHAT and CDR2 FQNNGV. The CDR3 covers 16 residues. The V and J ends lost 5 bases and 8 bases, in that order; junction bases with no gene match: 16. The CDR3 is CASSRAGTGEVGGYTF. CDR3 sequence (DNA): TGTGCCAGCAGCCGAGCCGGGACAGGAGAGGTTGGAGGCTACACCTTC. Full variable domain (missing parts from reference TRBV11-2 and TRBJ1-2): EAGVAQSPRYKIIEKRQSVAFWCNPISGHATLYWYQQILGQGPKLLIQFQNNGVVDDSQLPKDRFSAERLKGVDSTLKIQPAKLEDSAVYLCASSRAGTGEVGGYTFGSGTRLTVV.

The chain recombines TRBV7-2 with TRBJ1-2, with TRBD1 matching 10 bases. Looked up from germline, CDR1 is SGHTA and CDR2 is FQGNSA. V shed 5 bases and J 4 bases; nucleotides not matched to a gene: 7. CDR3 length: 15 residues. CDR3 in DNA: TGTGCCAGCAGCCTGGGACAGGGGTCGATCTATGGCTACACCTTC. Translated: CASSLGQGSIYGYTF.

The rearrangement joins TRBV30 to TRBJ1-1; no definite D call. The CDR3 contains 12 residues. Trimming took 2 bases from V and 3 from J, leaving 7 bases between them. Germline values: CDR1 GTSNPN, CDR2 SVGIG (reference sequence). CDR3 nucleotide sequence: TGTGCCTGGAGTCCTCAGTACACTGAAGCTTTCTTT. It is translated as CAWSPQYTEAFF.

This clone was recorded once. The CDR3 protein is CASSLESGANSGNTIYF. The CDR3 DNA follows: TGCGCCAGCAGCTTGGAGTCAGGGGCGAACTCTGGAAACACCATATATTTT. The V and J genes are TRBV5-1 and TRBJ1-3, with a possible D match to TRBD1 (6 bases). Germline V gives CDR1 SGHRS, CDR2 YFSETQ. Trimming removed 0 bases at V and 0 bases at J, with 13 bases between. This CDR3 is built from 17 residues.

The chain is built from TRBV9 and TRBJ1-5; 9 nucleotides match TRBD1. CDR3 length: 13 residues. Trimming took 3 bases from V and 5 from J; bases not matched to a gene: 0. From germline, CDR1 is SGDLS and CDR2 YYNGEE. CDR3 amino acids: CASSGTGDQPQHF. DNA of the CDR3: TGTGCCAGCAGCGGGACAGGGGATCAGCCCCAGCATTTT.

A single count supports this clone. The genes are TRBV5-1 and TRBJ1-1; 8 bases line up with TRBD1. The V gene end was trimmed by 1 base and the J gene end by 3 bases; junction bases not matched to a gene: 5. Germline CDR1 is SGHRS and CDR2 is YFSETQ. This CDR3 has 15 amino acids. CDR3 region: CASSLFQGADTEAFF. The CDR3 DNA is TGCGCCAGCAGCTTGTTTCAGGGGGCCGACACTGAAGCTTTCTTT. Supplemented by reference TRBV5-1 and TRBJ1-1, the full variable domain reads KAGVTQTPRYLIKTRGQQVTLSCSPISGHRSVSWYQQTPGQGLQFLFEYFSETQRNKGNFPGRFSGRQFSNSRSEMNVSTLELGDSALYLCASSLFQGADTEAFFGQGTRLTVV.

In DNA, the CDR3 is TGTGCCAGCATACCGCCAACTACCCGTAGCGGTGAGCAGTTCTTC. It is translated as CASIPPTTRSGEQFF. The genes are TRBV6-6 and TRBJ2-1; D is perhaps TRBD2 (6 bases). Trimming took off 7 bases at V and 9 bases at J, with 22 bases between the two ends. The CDR3 sequence is 15 residues long. The germline CDR1 and CDR2 sequences are MNHNY and SVGAGI (reference sequence).

The chain combines TRBV19 with TRBJ2-1; D may be TRBD2 (5 bases). From germline, CDR1 is LNHDA and CDR2 SQIVND (reference sequence). The CDR3 is made up of 14 amino acids. V lost 1 base and J 9 bases, leaving 13 bases between the germline ends. CDR3 nucleotides: TGTGCCAGTAGTATAGCACCCCTAGCTGGTGAGCAGTTCTTC. Protein: CASSIAPLAGEQFF. The entire variable domain, with the rest obtained from reference TRBV19 and TRBJ2-1, is as follows: DGGITQSPKYLFRKEGQNVTLSCEQNLNHDAMYWYRQDPGQGLRLIYYSQIVNDFQKGDIAEGYSVSREKKESFPLTVTSAQKNPTAFYLCASSIAPLAGEQFFGPGTRLTVL.

The V gene is TRBV5-1, the J gene TRBJ1-4; a possible D gene is TRBD1 (6 bases). The germline CDR1 and CDR2 sequences are SGHRS and YFSETQ. This CDR3 has 16 amino acids. V shed 4 bases and J shed 0 bases, with 13 bases lying between them. The CDR3 DNA reads as TGCGCCAGCAGCACGGGACACTCCGCAACTAATGAAAAACTGTTTTTT. Translated: CASSTGHSATNEKLFF.

The chain couples TRBV7-9 to TRBJ1-1; a weak D match, TRBD1 (5 bases). The germline CDR1 and CDR2 sequences are SEHNR and FQNEAQ (reference sequence). This CDR3 comprises 13 residues. Trimming removed 5 bases from V and 2 bases from J, with 9 bases in between. The CDR3 here is CASSKTGNTEAFF. DNA of the CDR3: TGTGCCAGCAGCAAAACAGGAAACACTGAAGCTTTCTTT.

A single count supports this clone. The chain combines TRBV20-1 with TRBJ2-1; no clear D gene. The V end lost 6 bases, the J end lost 9 bases, and 9 bases lay between the germline ends. The V gene's germline CDR1 is DFQATT and CDR2 SNEGSKA (reference sequence). The CDR3 covers 10 residues. The CDR3 loop is CSAPLIEQFF. DNA of the CDR3: TGCAGTGCCCCTTTAATTGAGCAGTTCTTC.

The chain recombines TRBV6-5 with TRBJ1-1, with a tentative D call TRBD1 (5 bases). Trimming left V 2 bases short and J 4 bases short, with 14 bases between. From germline, CDR1 is MNHEY and CDR2 SVGAGI. The CDR3 has 15 amino acids. Here the CDR3 reads CASSYPGGGRTEAFF. The CDR3 nucleotides are TGTGCCAGCAGTTACCCTGGGGGAGGGCGCACTGAAGCTTTCTTT.

The V call is TRBV15, the J call TRBJ1-4, with no clear D. Trimming pared 0 bases from V and 0 bases from J, leaving 8 bases between. Per germline, CDR1 LNHNV and CDR2 YYDKDF (reference sequence). The CDR3 covers 16 residues. CDR3 region: CATSRDRGATNEKLFF. DNA of the CDR3: TGTGCCACCAGCAGAGATCGGGGAGCAACTAATGAAAAACTGTTTTTT.